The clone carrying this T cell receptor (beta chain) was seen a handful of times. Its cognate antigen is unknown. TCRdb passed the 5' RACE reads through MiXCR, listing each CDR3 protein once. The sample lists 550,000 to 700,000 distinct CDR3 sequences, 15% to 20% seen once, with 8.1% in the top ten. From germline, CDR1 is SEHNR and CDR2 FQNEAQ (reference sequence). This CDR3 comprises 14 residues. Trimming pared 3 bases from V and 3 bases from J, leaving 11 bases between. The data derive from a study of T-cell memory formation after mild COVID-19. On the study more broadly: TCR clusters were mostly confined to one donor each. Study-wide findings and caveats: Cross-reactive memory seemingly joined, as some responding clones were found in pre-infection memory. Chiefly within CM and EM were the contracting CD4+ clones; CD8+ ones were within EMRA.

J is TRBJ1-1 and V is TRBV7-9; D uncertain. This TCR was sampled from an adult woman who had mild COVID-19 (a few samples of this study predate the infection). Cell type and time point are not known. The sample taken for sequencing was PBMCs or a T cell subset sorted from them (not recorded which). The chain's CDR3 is CASSLGGMDTEAFF. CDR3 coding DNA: TGTGCCAGCAGCTTGGGAGGGATGGACACTGAAGCTTTCTTT.